Sequencing of this T cell receptor beta chain was carried out in a study of T cell repertoires in cytomegalovirus infection (dated by TCRdb to about 2019). Notes on the research overall: Peptide stimulations targeted recently identified HLA-C-restricted CMV epitopes, whose presentation resists viral immunomodulation, together with well-studied HLA-B-restricted epitopes. Donor HLA type was relevant to the analysis, as public TCR beta signatures indicated carriage of CMV infection together with the matching HLA type.

The reads were generated on an Illumina HiSeq 1500. The public reads were run again by TCRdb, first through fastp at Q25 and then through MiXCR, and only productive beta chains were kept. Every distinct CDR3 protein forms one entry, paired with its most common genes and DNA. The sample table contains roughly 500,000 distinct CDR3 sequences; only one count was recorded for about 39% of them. The ten top clones hold around 45% of the sample. As concerns this clonotype: Its antigen specificity is not known. Per-nucleotide qualities are absent, and no much larger clonotype sits a single base away.

What this sample's treatment or condition label stands for: in vitro stimulation with specific CMV peptide epitopes to enrich CMV-specific T cells. Findings and caveats that apply to the study as a whole: Cumulative frequency of public TCR beta family members discriminated carriers of CMV infection plus the relevant HLA type in this cohort and an independent 352-donor cohort. In the ex vivo response, HLA-C-restricted CMV-specific TCR beta clonotypes were dominant, and in two of eight donors the single most frequent clonotype came from this HLA-C-restricted group.

The clonotype originates from a human donor in good health (CMV status not recorded). Some clones in this sample may be carry-over from other donors' samples. Sequencing used cultured PBMCs, obtained from culture after CMV antigen stimulation.

Here is the DNA: TGTGCCAGCAACTCGACAGGGGTGGACCTAGCCAAAAACATTCAGTACTTC. Its amino acids are CASNSTGVDLAKNIQYF. The chain uses TRBV7-2 and TRBJ2-4; TRBD1 agrees with 8 junctional bases. Sequences SGHTA (CDR1) and FQGNSA (CDR2) are obtained from the germline V gene. Germline trimming amounts to 7 bases on V and 0 bases on J, with 11 as the count of junction bases outside the gene matches. The CDR3 measures 17 amino acids from cysteine to phenylalanine. The DNA shown is the 51-base CDR3, in frame from base 1.